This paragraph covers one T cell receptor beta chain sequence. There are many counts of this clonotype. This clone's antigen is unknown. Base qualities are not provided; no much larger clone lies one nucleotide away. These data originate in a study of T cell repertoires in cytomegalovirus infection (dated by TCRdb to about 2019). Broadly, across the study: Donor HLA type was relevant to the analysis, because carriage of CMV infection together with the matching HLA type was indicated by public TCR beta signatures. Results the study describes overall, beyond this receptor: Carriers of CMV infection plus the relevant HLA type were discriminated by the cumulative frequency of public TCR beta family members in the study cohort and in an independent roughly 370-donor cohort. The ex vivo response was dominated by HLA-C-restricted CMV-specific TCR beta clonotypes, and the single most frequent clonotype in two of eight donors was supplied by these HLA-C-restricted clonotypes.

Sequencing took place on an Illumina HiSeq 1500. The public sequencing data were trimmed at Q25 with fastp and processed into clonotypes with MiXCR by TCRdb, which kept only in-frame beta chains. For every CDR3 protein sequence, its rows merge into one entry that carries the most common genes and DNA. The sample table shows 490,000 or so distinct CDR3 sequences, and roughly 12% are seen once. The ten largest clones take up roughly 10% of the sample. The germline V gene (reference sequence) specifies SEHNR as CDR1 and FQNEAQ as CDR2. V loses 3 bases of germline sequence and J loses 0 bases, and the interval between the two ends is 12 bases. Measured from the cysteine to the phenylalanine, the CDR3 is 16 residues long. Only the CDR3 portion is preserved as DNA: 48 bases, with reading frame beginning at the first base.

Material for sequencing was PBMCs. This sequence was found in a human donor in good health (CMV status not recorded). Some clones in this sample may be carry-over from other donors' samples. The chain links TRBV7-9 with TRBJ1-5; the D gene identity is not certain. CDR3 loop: CASSLPVPPSNQPQHF. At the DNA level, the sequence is TGTGCCAGCAGCTTGCCAGTCCCACCTAGCAATCAGCCCCAGCATTTT.